These 21 T cell receptor beta chains came from one sample sequenced in a study of blood T cell repertoires in COVID-19. Generated by immunoSEQ multiplex PCR, the TCRdb table keeps only in-frame clones and is missing some. Among more than 65,000 clones listed, 80% to 90% were seen once. Specimen: peripheral blood. The source is a woman aged 45-65 years with acute or convalescent COVID-19.

With respect to this clone: One end of the junction fails to match germline, which may point to a read error. The rearrangement joins TRBV3-1 (or the pseudogene TRBV3-2) to TRBJ1-3; D gene unclear. CDR1 and CDR2 (germline): LGHDT, YNNKEL (reference sequence). CDR3 length: 12 residues. The DNA of the CDR3 is TGTGCCAGCAGCCGGGGAGGCGGACCCGGGATTTTT. This gives the protein CASSRGGGPGIF.

V is TRBV18 and J is TRBJ1-4; the D is unclear. V gave up 3 bases and J gave up 7 bases, with 12 bases separating them. Per germline, CDR1 KGHSH and CDR2 LQKENI. This CDR3 comprises 14 residues. The CDR3 loop reads CASSPADLREKLFF. DNA for the CDR3: TGTGCCAGCTCACCGGCCGATTTACGTGAAAAACTGTTTTTT.

The chain joins TRBV7-2 to TRBJ1-2; D possibly corresponds to TRBD1 (5 bases). The CDR3 covers 15 residues. In germline, CDR1 is SGHTA, CDR2 FQGNSA. V lost 4 bases, J lost 8 bases, and 20 bases lay in between. CDR3 coding DNA: TGTGCCAGCAGCTCCGCGCAGGGCGGCTTGGGGGGCTACACCTTC. This gives the protein CASSSAQGGLGGYTF.

The V call is TRBV2, the J call TRBJ1-4; unclear D gene. V lost 10 bases, J lost 2 bases, and 17 bases lay in between. CDR1 SNHLY and CDR2 FYNNEI come from the germline V gene. This CDR3 is 15 amino acids long. The CDR3 region has the DNA TGTGCCACGCAAGGCAGGCTGAATACTAATGAAAAACTGTTTTTT. This sequence encodes CATQGRLNTNEKLFF.

The chain employs TRBV27 and TRBJ1-1; 9 bases are a match to TRBD1. The CDR3 is 14 amino acids. Germline loops: CDR1 MNHEY, CDR2 SMNVEV (reference sequence). The V and J ends lost 5 bases and 4 bases, in that order; junction bases with no gene match: 5. CDR3: CASSLATGGTEAFF. The CDR3, as DNA: TGTGCCAGCAGTCTCGCGACAGGGGGCACTGAAGCTTTCTTT.

The V call is TRBV29-1, the J call TRBJ1-2, with D perhaps TRBD1 (5 bases). CDR3 length equals 15 residues. V shed 4 bases and J shed 7 bases, with 22 bases lying between them. Germline V lookup: CDR1 SQVTM, CDR2 ANQGSEA. Here the CDR3 reads CSVVGRVSLRTGYTF. The DNA for the CDR3 is TGCAGCGTTGTTGGCAGGGTCTCCCTCCGAACTGGCTACACCTTC.

The CDR3 DNA reads as TGCGCCAGCAGCTTAGGGGGTGAGCGGAATTCACCCCTCCACTTT. The encoded protein is CASSLGGERNSPLHF. The chain joins TRBV5-1 to TRBJ1-6, with TRBD1 as a possible D gene (6 bases). V was trimmed by 2 bases and J by 7 bases, leaving 13 bases between them. The V gene's germline CDR1 is SGHRS and CDR2 YFSETQ. The CDR3 is made up of 15 amino acids. Full variable domain (missing parts from reference TRBV5-1 and TRBJ1-6): KAGVTQTPRYLIKTRGQQVTLSCSPISGHRSVSWYQQTPGQGLQFLFEYFSETQRNKGNFPGRFSGRQFSNSRSEMNVSTLELGDSALYLCASSLGGERNSPLHFGNGTRLTVT.

This rearrangement joins TRBV5-5 to TRBJ2-2; 9 bases fit TRBD1. V shed 3 bases and J 5 bases; nucleotides not matched to a gene: 8. Germline V gives CDR1 SGHKS, CDR2 YYEKEE (reference sequence). This CDR3 comprises 16 residues. The CDR3 DNA sequence: TGTGCCAGCAGCTCGACAGGGGGGCGGGGAACCGGGGAGCTGTTTTTT. Its protein is CASSSTGGRGTGELFF.

The chain joins TRBV3-1 (or the pseudogene TRBV3-2) to TRBJ1-2; D might be TRBD1 (5 bases). Germline V gives CDR1 LGHDT, CDR2 YNNKEL (reference sequence). The CDR3 runs to 13 residues. V was shortened by 8 bases and J by 7 bases, with 17 bases between the two germline ends. The CDR3 sequence: CASADLGAAGYTF. CDR3 DNA sequence: TGTGCCAGCGCCGATCTAGGGGCGGCTGGCTACACCTTC.

This rearrangement joins TRBV11-3 to TRBJ2-1, with TRBD1 identical over 7 bases. Germline CDR1 reads SGHNT; CDR2 reads YENEEA. V lost 5 bases to trimming and J lost 12 bases; unmatched junction nucleotides: 7. The CDR3 consists of 12 residues. Written as DNA, the CDR3 is TGTGCCAGCAGCAGAAGACAGGGTGGGCAGTTCTTC. Protein: CASSRRQGGQFF.

J is TRBJ1-6 and V is TRBV3-1 (or the pseudogene TRBV3-2); D gene ambiguous. This CDR3 spans 13 amino acids. Germline CDR1 reads LGHDT; CDR2 reads YNNKEL (reference sequence). V lost 1 base and J 7 bases, leaving 5 bases between the germline ends. This CDR3 is CASSQVENSPLHF. CDR3 DNA sequence: TGTGCCAGCAGCCAAGTGGAGAATTCACCCCTCCACTTT.

This chain connects TRBV7-9 to TRBJ1-1, with D possibly TRBD1 on 5 matching bases. This CDR3 comprises 13 residues. The V end lost 5 bases, the J end lost 3 bases, and 10 bases lay between the germline ends. In germline, CDR1 is SEHNR, CDR2 FQNEAQ (reference sequence). The CDR3 protein is CASSRQYDTEAFF. The CDR3 coding sequence is TGTGCCAGCAGCCGACAGTATGACACTGAAGCTTTCTTT.

This sequence joins TRBV24-1 and TRBJ2-5, with TRBD1 matching 7 bases. The germline V gene encodes CDR1 KGHDR and CDR2 SFDVKD. This CDR3 contains 15 residues. The V segment lost 3 bases and the J segment 5 bases; nucleotides outside the gene matches: 8. In nucleotides, the CDR3 is TGTGCCACCAGTGATGGGAGAGGGGGCAGGGAGACCCAGTACTTC. Encoded protein: CATSDGRGGRETQYF.

This clone was seen a few times. This chain joins TRBV28 and TRBJ1-6; 8 bases match TRBD1. The V and J ends lost 6 bases and 10 bases, in that order; junction bases with no gene match: 11. This CDR3 has 15 residues. Germline V gene data show CDR1 as MDHEN and CDR2 as SYDVKM. The CDR3 DNA sequence: TGTGCCAGCAGCCCTACACAGGGACAGGCCTCACCCCTCCACTTT. The encoded protein is CASSPTQGQASPLHF.

The V gene is TRBV18, the J gene TRBJ2-3; TRBD2 might be the D (5 bases). Trimming removed 2 bases from V and 1 base from J, with 7 bases in between. This CDR3 has 14 residues. Germline lookup yields CDR1 KGHSH and CDR2 LQKENI. The CDR3 spells CASSPRTGTDTQYF. The CDR3 bases are TGTGCCAGCTCACCAAGGACTGGCACAGATACGCAGTATTTT.

The chain recombines TRBV7-8 with TRBJ2-1, with 7 bases matching TRBD1. This CDR3 has 15 residues. With V trimmed by 5 bases and J by 6 bases, 10 bases remained unmatched. Per germline, CDR1 SGHVS and CDR2 FQNEAQ. In nucleotides, the CDR3 is TGTGCCAGCAGCCTCGGACAGGAGACGTCCAATGAGCAGTTCTTC. It specifies CASSLGQETSNEQFF.

The V call is TRBV7-3, the J call TRBJ1-2, with a tentative D call TRBD1 (5 bases). The CDR3 runs to 15 residues. CDR1 is SGHTA, CDR2 FQGTGA, per germline. The V end was cut by 5 bases, the J end by 0 bases, with 13 bases between. The CDR3 bases are TGTGCCAGCAGCGCCTCAGGGTTAGCTAACTATGGCTACACCTTC. This sequence encodes CASSASGLANYGYTF.

A few counts support this clone. The rearrangement joins TRBV4-1 to TRBJ1-5; D is ambiguous. The germline gives CDR1 MGHRA, CDR2 YSYEKL. With 1 base removed from V and 2 bases from J, the gap between germline ends came to 12 bases. This CDR3 region has 16 residues. The CDR3 nucleotides are TGCGCCAGCAGCCAAGGGCGAGGGCAGGGCAATCAGCCCCAGCATTTT. Residues: CASSQGRGQGNQPQHF.

J is TRBJ1-2 and V is TRBV19; 10 bases agree with TRBD1. CDR1 is LNHDA, CDR2 SQIVND, per germline (reference sequence). The J segment lost 4 bases and the V segment lost 8 bases, leaving 4 bases of the junction unmatched. The length of the CDR3 is 13 residues. The CDR3 sequence: CASDRGPGYGYTF. In nucleotides, the CDR3 is TGTGCCAGTGACAGGGGGCCTGGCTATGGCTACACCTTC.

The chain joins TRBV5-6 to TRBJ2-5, with TRBD1 identical over 9 bases. Germline loops: CDR1 SGHDT, CDR2 YYEEEE. This CDR3 is 15 amino acids long. Trimming at V came to 4 bases and at J to 4 bases, leaving 8 bases not matched to a gene. CDR3: CASSTGGANGETQYF. The CDR3 DNA reads as TGTGCCAGCAGCACAGGGGGCGCGAATGGAGAGACCCAGTACTTC.

The rearrangement joins TRBV19 to TRBJ1-3; D is unresolved. Germline lookup yields CDR1 LNHDA and CDR2 SQIVND (reference sequence). V was cut by 10 bases and J by 4 bases, with 8 bases left in between. The CDR3 totals 11 residues. For the CDR3, the DNA is TGTGCCACCCTGAGAGGAAACACCATATATTTT. Translating it yields CATLRGNTIYF.